This T cell receptor (beta chain) is from a study of beta chain features in type 1 diabetes (dated by TCRdb to 2016 to 2019). Background on the whole study: Mean age, gender distribution, total cell number and subset yield were not different between patients and healthy donors. A total of around 100 million sorted cells were examined across all samples, and RNA yield correlated strongly with the number of cells per subset. The study compared the TCRB repertoires of sorted circulating CD4+ T cell subsets in recently diagnosed type 1 diabetes patients with those in matched healthy donors. Regulatory and stem cell-like memory subsets were obtained from only 8 patients and roughly 8 healthy donors, while naive and central memory subsets were obtained from all 30 or so donors. Overall study results and their limits: Because cDNA was sequenced instead of genomic DNA, highly expressing activated cells could be over-represented, though the groups showed no difference in activation or CD3 levels. The naive, central memory and regulatory TCRB repertoires appeared to resemble one another more closely among patients than among healthy donors. In all four CD4+ subsets, TCRB CDR3 length was moderately but significantly shorter in type 1 diabetes patients. PCR might favor shorter templates, but patient and control samples were amplified and corrected together, so any skew would affect both groups equally. Fewer insertions and more nucleotide deletions at VDJ recombination sites were observed in patients with type 1 diabetes, implying thymic rearrangement abnormalities. Only small numbers of individuals were included in the HLA sub-analyses, which left unresolved whether HLA type had any influence on TCRB rearrangement.

The entire amount of isolated RNA was reverse transcribed using the High Capacity cDNA Reverse Transcription Kit, so the sequenced TCRB transcripts were expressed ones. Deep immunoSEQ sequencing was performed on naive, central memory and regulatory T cell samples, with an average of roughly 3.3 million total reads per sample. Sorted cells were lysed in RLT buffer, and RNA was extracted using DNase-treated RNeasy Micro or Mini kits according to cell number. Each cell subset was processed on its own to prevent cross-contamination, while patient and healthy donor samples were processed together. The immunoSEQ multiplex PCR was used to amplify TCRB sequences from cDNA, yielding 87-bp fragments that span the CDR3 region. Sequencing of the amplicons was done on the Illumina HiSeq platform. On the study's bioinformatics: PCR bias was corrected computationally using synthetic template baselines, and reads within Hamming distance 2 were collapsed, with unmergeable singletons discarded. Reads were aligned against IMGT to assign V, D and J genes, CDR3 length and insertions or deletions at six rearrangement sites. Within each subset, clonotype counts were normalized to sorted cell number, and only after that were true diversity and Gini coefficients computed with the tcR R package. Repertoire sharing was quantified using the overlap coefficient calculated on TCRB nucleotide sequences. What TCRdb holds here is the immuneACCESS table cut down to in-frame rearrangements. Part of the clones is not present; checked against another copy, under half of the missing clones reflect an unresolved V gene, and the others are unexplained. That table supplies the V and J calls and clone size; D and trimming were determined from the DNA. This sample has over 15,000 clones in its table, and 55% to 70% of those were observed once. The ten top clones hold more than 2% of the sample.

A remark on this clone: What antigen it recognizes has not been identified. No base qualities exist here, and no much larger clone lies one base off it.

A single peripheral blood draw of about 116 mL on average was collected from each donor into heparinised tubes. A BD FACSAria II was used to sort naive, central memory, regulatory and stem cell-like memory CD4+ T cells with a panel that included CD45RO, CCR7, CD25, CD127, CD95 and CD27. All sorted populations exceeded 98% purity. PBMCs were isolated immediately by Lymphoprep density gradient centrifugation and stained directly without culture. To minimize batch effects, samples were stained and sorted in pairs, one healthy donor with one patient per experiment. The germline V gene (reference sequence) gives CDR1 as SEHNR and CDR2 as FQNEAQ. Its CDR3 holds 15 amino acids, cysteine through phenylalanine. Only the CDR3 DNA is retained, 45 bases long and in frame from the first base. V is clipped by 5 bases and J by 6 bases, and the sequence between their germline boundaries is 17 bases long.

The receptor chain draws on TRBV7-9 and TRBJ2-1; the D gene is perhaps TRBD1, on 6 matching bases. The origin of this receptor is a man in his thirties or forties with type 1 diabetes. Material: Tregs from blood. Sample cell subset or site, as interpreted from the label and publication: regulatory CD4+ T cells. For the CDR3, the sequence is CASSPGHKYVNEQFF. The sequence in DNA is TGTGCCAGCAGCCCGGGACATAAGTATGTCAATGAGCAGTTCTTC. Reference TRBV7-9 and TRBJ2-1 proteins supply the regions before and after the CDR3; the full variable domain is: DTGVSQNPRHKITKRGQNVTFRCDPISEHNRLYWYRQTLGQGPEFLTYFQNEAQLEKSRLLSDRFSAERPKGSFSTLEIQRTEQGDSAMYLCASSPGHKYVNEQFFGPGTRLTVL.